These 26 T cell receptor beta chains were sequenced from one sample in a study of blood T cell repertoires in COVID-19. Profiling relied on immunoSEQ multiplex PCR, and the TCRdb table lists in-frame clones only, not all of them. The data show about 70,000 clones, around 86% seen once. The specimen was peripheral blood. The receptors were gathered from a man between 65 and 85 years old with active COVID-19.

This chain's CDR3 is CASSKVGDSGEVYGYTF. In nucleotides, the CDR3 is TGTGCCAGCAGCAAAGTTGGGGACAGTGGTGAGGTCTATGGCTACACCTTC. The chain has TRBV21-1 and TRBJ1-2; the table's D call of TRBD1 was not tested on the DNA. TRBV21-1 is described as a pseudogene. The CDR3 extends over 17 amino acids.

The rearrangement joins TRBV30 to TRBJ1-3; 9 positions agree with TRBD1. CDR1 is GTSNPN and CDR2 is SVGIG in the germline V gene (reference sequence). V trimming: 3 bases; J trimming: 8 bases; junction bases outside the gene matches: 11. This CDR3 comprises 15 residues. CDR3 sequence (DNA): TGTGCCTGGAGCCCCCTGGACAGGGGTCGGGACACCATATATTTT. Protein sequence: CAWSPLDRGRDTIYF.

The chain links TRBV11-3 to TRBJ2-5, with 9 nucleotides matching TRBD2. J lost 2 bases, V lost 1 base, and 11 bases had no gene match. The CDR3 loop spans 18 amino acids. Germline values: CDR1 SGHNT, CDR2 YENEEA. CDR3 loop: CASSLGRTTSGWQETQYF. The CDR3 bases are TGTGCCAGCAGCTTAGGCCGGACCACTAGCGGGTGGCAAGAGACCCAGTACTTC.

V usage is TRBV7-2 and J usage is TRBJ2-7; 8 positions match TRBD2. The CDR3 covers 15 residues. V lost 6 bases, J lost 2 bases, and 9 bases stayed unmatched. The germline V gene encodes CDR1 SGHTA and CDR2 FQGNSA. Written as DNA, the CDR3 is TGTGCCAGCAGTTCACTTCCGGGAGGGGCCTACGAGCAGTACTTC. It is translated as CASSSLPGGAYEQYF.

The chain has TRBV12-5 and TRBJ1-3; 8 nucleotides align to TRBD1. The CDR3 runs 23 residues. V was pared by 1 base and J by 3 bases, with 26 bases of the junction left unmatched. Germline V gives CDR1 LGHNT, CDR2 FRNRAP. The CDR3 loop is CASGLGGSGGRGRVGPGGNTIYF. CDR3 in DNA: TGTGCTAGTGGTTTGGGTGGATCAGGGGGCAGGGGGCGAGTAGGCCCGGGTGGAAACACCATATATTTT.

The genes are TRBV12-2 and TRBJ2-6; the listed D gene, TRBD1, was not tested against the DNA. TRBV12-2 is termed a pseudogene. The CDR3 runs 16 residues. CDR3 loop: CASRLGPPSGANVLTF. For the CDR3, the DNA is TGTGCAAGTCGCTTAGGGCCACCATCTGGGGCCAACGTCCTGACTTTC.

The chain joins TRBV11-3 to TRBJ2-1, with D unresolved. CDR1 is SGHNT, CDR2 YENEEA, per germline. The germline V and J ends were trimmed by 5 bases and 0 bases, with 11 bases remaining between them. The CDR3 has 15 residues. CDR3 residues: CASSPRRSSYNEQFF. DNA of the CDR3: TGTGCCAGCAGCCCCCGGCGGTCCTCCTACAATGAGCAGTTCTTC.

The rearrangement uses TRBV7-2 and TRBJ2-1, with D perhaps matching TRBD2 (7 bases). The V gene lost 3 bases and the J gene lost 8 bases, with 11 bases spanning the gap. Germline CDR1 and CDR2: SGHTA and FQGNSA. The length of the CDR3 is 13 residues. The CDR3, as DNA: TGTGCCAGCAGCTTCCCGGGGGGCGATGAGCAGTTCTTC. It is translated as CASSFPGGDEQFF.

This clone was picked up many times. The genes are TRBV27 and TRBJ1-2, with D tentatively TRBD1 (6 bases). V was pared by 7 bases and J by 8 bases, with 17 bases between. Germline CDR1 and CDR2: MNHEY and SMNVEV (reference sequence). The CDR3 loop spans 13 amino acids. CDR3 loop: CASTLQGSRGYTF. The CDR3 bases are TGTGCCAGCACATTACAGGGATCGAGAGGCTACACCTTC.

The rearrangement joins TRBV7-2 to TRBJ1-1; D is possibly TRBD1 (5 bases). Germline V gene sequence: CDR1 SGHTA, CDR2 FQGNSA. The CDR3 has 15 residues. The V end lost 5 bases, the J end lost 0 bases, and 13 bases lay between the germline ends. CDR3 residues: CASSLMGGMNTEAFF. In DNA form, the CDR3 reads TGTGCCAGCAGCCTGATGGGGGGGATGAACACTGAAGCTTTCTTT.

This sequence joins TRBV2 and TRBJ2-7, with 14 nucleotides matching TRBD2. CDR3 length equals 16 residues. CDR1 and CDR2 (germline): SNHLY, FYNNEI. J gave up 2 bases and V 7 bases, and 7 bases lay outside the gene matches. Here the CDR3 DNA reads TGTGCCAGCACCCCGACTAGCGGGAGGGCAACCTACGAGCAGTACTTC. Translated, it gives CASTPTSGRATYEQYF.

The chain uses TRBV30 and TRBJ2-7, with TRBD2 identical over 9 bases. The J segment lost 7 bases and the V segment lost 0 bases, leaving 10 bases of the junction unmatched. Germline values: CDR1 GTSNPN, CDR2 SVGIG (reference sequence). The CDR3 runs to 15 residues. The CDR3 sequence: CAWSVRAGGRREQYF. The CDR3 nucleotides read TGTGCCTGGAGTGTACGGGCGGGAGGGCGCCGGGAGCAGTACTTC.

The rearrangement joins TRBV13 to TRBJ1-3; D gene unclear. Germline lookup yields CDR1 PRHDT and CDR2 FYEKMQ (reference sequence). The length of the CDR3 is 14 residues. The V gene lost 3 bases and the J gene lost 3 bases, with 9 bases spanning the gap. The DNA of the CDR3 is TGTGCCAGCAGCTTGGGCGCTCTTGGAAACACCATATATTTT. It yields the protein CASSLGALGNTIYF.

V gene TRBV24-1 combines with J gene TRBJ2-1; 12 positions match TRBD2. Unmatched junction bases numbered 4, after V lost 0 bases and J lost 5 bases. Germline V lookup: CDR1 KGHDR, CDR2 SFDVKD. The CDR3 covers 17 residues. CDR3 sequence: CATSDLGGLAGHNEQFF. CDR3 nucleotides: TGTGCCACCAGTGATTTGGGGGGACTAGCGGGCCACAATGAGCAGTTCTTC.

This clone was recorded only once. The chain couples TRBV27 to TRBJ2-3, with D perhaps matching TRBD1 (5 bases). This CDR3 region has 15 residues. Per germline, CDR1 MNHEY and CDR2 SMNVEV (reference sequence). V gave up 6 bases and J gave up 4 bases, with 17 bases separating them. The CDR3 spells CASSLGPLGADTQYF. As DNA, the CDR3 is TGTGCCAGCAGCCTAGGGCCCCTAGGGGCAGATACGCAGTATTTT.

The rearrangement links TRBV15 to TRBJ1-5; TRBD1 aligns across 11 bases. This CDR3 has 17 residues. The V gene end was trimmed by 1 base and the J gene end by 2 bases; junction bases not matched to a gene: 4. Germline CDR1 and CDR2: LNHNV and YYDKDF (reference sequence). The CDR3 coding sequence is TGTGCCACCAGCAGAGGGAGGGACAGGGGGGGCAATCAGCCCCAGCATTTT. It encodes CATSRGRDRGGNQPQHF.

This clone appeared a single time. The rearrangement links TRBV4-1 to TRBJ2-2; D may be TRBD1 (5 bases). From germline, CDR1 is MGHRA and CDR2 YSYEKL. V lost 4 bases and J lost 7, with 16 bases in between. The CDR3 length is 15 residues. CDR3 sequence reads: CASSPRTTTDGELFF. CDR3 DNA: TGCGCCAGCAGCCCTCGGACAACGACGGACGGGGAGCTGTTTTTT.

This chain connects TRBV5-4 to TRBJ2-7, with TRBD2 identical over 15 bases. This CDR3 spans 17 amino acids. Unmatched junction bases numbered 5, after V lost 4 bases and J lost 0 bases. The germline gives CDR1 SGHNT, CDR2 YYREEE (reference sequence). The CDR3 DNA follows: TGTGCCAGCAGCCCCGGACTAGCGGGAGGGAGCTCCTACGAGCAGTACTTC. Amino acids: CASSPGLAGGSSYEQYF.

This chain uses TRBV7-6 with TRBJ2-5, with unresolved D. With 2 bases removed from V and 2 bases from J, the gap between germline ends came to 15 bases. CDR1 is SGHVS, CDR2 FNYEAQ, per germline. The CDR3 contains 16 residues. CDR3 sequence: CASSLRSGYLQETQYF. The CDR3 DNA sequence: TGTGCCAGCAGCTTACGGAGTGGGTACCTACAAGAGACCCAGTACTTC.

The CDR3 reads CASSQPGTSGKHNEQFF. CDR3 nucleotide sequence: TGTGCCAGCAGCCAGCCCGGGACTAGCGGGAAGCACAATGAGCAGTTCTTC. The chain joins TRBV3-1 (or the pseudogene TRBV3-2) to TRBJ2-1, with 13 bases matching TRBD2. V gave up 3 bases and J gave up 5 bases; unmatched junction bases: 7. This CDR3 comprises 17 residues. Germline V CDR1 and CDR2: LGHDT, YNNKEL (reference sequence).

The genes are TRBV6-4 and TRBJ2-1, with a weak D call TRBD2 (6 bases). With 6 bases removed from V and 2 bases from J, the gap between germline ends came to 20 bases. From germline, CDR1 is MRHNA and CDR2 SNTAGT. The CDR3 length is 17 residues. CDR3 bases: TGTGCCAGCAGGGGAGGAAACCGGGACTTCCCCTACAATGAGCAGTTCTTC. Translated: CASRGGNRDFPYNEQFF.

The chain has TRBV10-1 and TRBJ2-7; D perhaps matches TRBD1 (5 bases). The V gene's germline CDR1 is WNHNN and CDR2 SYGVQD (reference sequence). The CDR3 is made up of 14 amino acids. Trimming removed 0 bases at V and 2 bases at J, with 8 bases between. Written as DNA, the CDR3 is TGCGCCAGCAGTGAGTCGGCAGGGCCCTACGAGCAGTACTTC. Translation gives CASSESAGPYEQYF.

This chain joins TRBV30 and TRBJ1-2, with TRBD1 identical over 8 bases. Germline V gene lookup returns CDR1 GTSNPN and CDR2 SVGIG (reference sequence). CDR3 size: 14 residues. Trimming removed 5 bases from V and 8 bases from J; junction bases left unmatched: 13. The CDR3 bases are TGTGCCTGGCATCCCCTGACAGGGGCCGAGGGCTACACCTTC. Translated: CAWHPLTGAEGYTF. Together with reference TRBV30 and TRBJ1-2, the CDR3 gives the full variable domain: SQTIHQWPATLVQPVGSPLSLECTVEGTSNPNLYWYRQAAGRGLQLLFYSVGIGQISSEVPQNLSASRPQDRQFILSSKKLLLSDSGFYLCAWHPLTGAEGYTFGSGTRLTVV.

This clone was counted a single time. This chain uses TRBV18 with TRBJ2-7; 14 nucleotides line up with TRBD2. Germline CDR1 and CDR2: KGHSH and LQKENI. V dropped 6 bases and J dropped 0; count of bases not matched to a gene: 4. This CDR3 comprises 16 residues. DNA of the CDR3: TGTGCCAGCTCCCCGGGACTAGCGGGAGTCTCCTACGAGCAGTACTTC. It is translated as CASSPGLAGVSYEQYF.

This clone was observed a single time. The CDR3 DNA is TGTGCCAGCAGCTCGGGGGGGCGGGCGACCAGCGGGACCTACAATGAGCAGTTCTTC. Protein: CASSSGGRATSGTYNEQFF. The V call is TRBV7-2, the J call TRBJ2-1; 8 bases line up with TRBD2. CDR1 SGHTA and CDR2 FQGNSA come from the germline V gene. This CDR3 contains 19 residues. V lost 4 bases and J lost 2; bases outside the gene matches: 16.

This chain links TRBV6-5 with TRBJ2-7; 7 nucleotides align to TRBD2. Germline V CDR1 and CDR2: MNHEY, SVGAGI. With V trimmed by 7 bases and J by 0 bases, 6 bases remained unmatched. The CDR3 has 14 residues. CDR3 loop: CASTPPGGSYEQYF. The CDR3 bases are TGTGCCAGCACCCCGCCGGGGGGCTCCTACGAGCAGTACTTC.